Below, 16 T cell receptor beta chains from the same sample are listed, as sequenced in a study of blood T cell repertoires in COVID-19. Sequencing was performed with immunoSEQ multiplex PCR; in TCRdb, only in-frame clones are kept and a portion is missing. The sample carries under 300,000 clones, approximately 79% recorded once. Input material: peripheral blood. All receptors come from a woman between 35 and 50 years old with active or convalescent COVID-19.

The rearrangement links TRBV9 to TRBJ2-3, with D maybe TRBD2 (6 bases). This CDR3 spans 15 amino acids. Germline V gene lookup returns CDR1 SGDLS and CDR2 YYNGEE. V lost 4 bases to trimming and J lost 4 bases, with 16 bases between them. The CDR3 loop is CASSTLGGSADTQYF. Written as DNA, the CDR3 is TGTGCCAGCAGCACACTGGGGGGTTCAGCAGATACGCAGTATTTT.

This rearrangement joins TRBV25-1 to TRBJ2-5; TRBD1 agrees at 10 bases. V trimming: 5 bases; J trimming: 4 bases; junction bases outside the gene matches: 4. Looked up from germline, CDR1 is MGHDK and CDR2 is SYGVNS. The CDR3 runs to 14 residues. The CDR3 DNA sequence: TGTGCCAGCAGTAGACAGGGGGCCTCAGAGACCCAGTACTTC. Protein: CASSRQGASETQYF. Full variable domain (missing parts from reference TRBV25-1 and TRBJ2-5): EADIYQTPRYLVIGTGKKITLECSQTMGHDKMYWYQQDPGMELHLIHYSYGVNSTEKGDLSSESTVSRIRTEHFPLTLESARPSHTSQYLCASSRQGASETQYFGPGTRLLVL.

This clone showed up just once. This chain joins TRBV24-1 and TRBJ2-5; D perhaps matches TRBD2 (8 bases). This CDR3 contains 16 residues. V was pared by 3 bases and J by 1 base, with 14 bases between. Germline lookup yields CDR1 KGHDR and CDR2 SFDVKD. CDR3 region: CATSDPGGDSQETQYF. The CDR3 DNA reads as TGTGCCACCAGTGATCCCGGGGGGGACAGCCAAGAGACCCAGTACTTC.

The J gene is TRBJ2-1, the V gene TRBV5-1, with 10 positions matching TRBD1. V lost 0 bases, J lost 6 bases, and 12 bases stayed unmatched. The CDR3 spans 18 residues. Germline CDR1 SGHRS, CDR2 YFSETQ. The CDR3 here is CASSLAISTGGNGNEQFF. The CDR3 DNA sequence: TGCGCCAGCAGCTTGGCTATATCGACAGGGGGCAATGGCAATGAGCAGTTCTTC. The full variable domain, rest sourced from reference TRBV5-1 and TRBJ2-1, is KAGVTQTPRYLIKTRGQQVTLSCSPISGHRSVSWYQQTPGQGLQFLFEYFSETQRNKGNFPGRFSGRQFSNSRSEMNVSTLELGDSALYLCASSLAISTGGNGNEQFFGPGTRLTVL.

The CDR3 coding sequence is TGCGCCAGCAGCGACAGTGCCTACGAGCAGTACTTC. Translating gives CASSDSAYEQYF. The chain recombines TRBV5-1 with TRBJ2-7; possibly TRBD1 for D (5 bases). The CDR3 has 12 amino acids. Trimming shortened V by 4 bases and J by 2 bases, and 7 bases separated the two germline ends. The germline CDR1 and CDR2 sequences are SGHRS and YFSETQ.

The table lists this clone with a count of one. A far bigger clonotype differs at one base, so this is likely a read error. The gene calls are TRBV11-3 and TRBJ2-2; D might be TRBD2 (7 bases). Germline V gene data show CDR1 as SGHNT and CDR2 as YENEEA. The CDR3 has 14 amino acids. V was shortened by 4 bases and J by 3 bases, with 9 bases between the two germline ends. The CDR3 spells CASSWGGDTGELFF. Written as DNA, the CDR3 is TGTGCCAGCAGCTGGGGGGGCGACACCGGGGAGCTGTTTTTT.

CDR3 in amino acids: CASGQSARPPTNEKLFF. The CDR3 nucleotides are TGCGCCAGCGGGCAGTCGGCAAGGCCGCCAACTAATGAAAAACTGTTTTTT. V gene TRBV4-1 combines with J gene TRBJ1-4; D is ambiguous. V was trimmed by 8 bases and J by 0 bases, leaving 19 bases between them. The CDR3 is made up of 17 amino acids. Germline CDR1 and CDR2: MGHRA and YSYEKL.

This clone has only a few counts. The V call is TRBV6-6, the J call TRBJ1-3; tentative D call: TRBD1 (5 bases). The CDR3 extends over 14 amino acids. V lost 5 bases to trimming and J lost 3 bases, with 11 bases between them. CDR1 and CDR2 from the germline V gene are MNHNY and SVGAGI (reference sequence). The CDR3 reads CASSVGEVGNTIYF. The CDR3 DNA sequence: TGTGCCAGCAGTGTAGGGGAAGTTGGAAACACCATATATTTT.

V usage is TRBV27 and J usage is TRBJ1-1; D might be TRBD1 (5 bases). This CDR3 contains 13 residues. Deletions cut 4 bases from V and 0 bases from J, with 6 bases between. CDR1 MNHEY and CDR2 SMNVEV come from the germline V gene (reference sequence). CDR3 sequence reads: CASSWGMNTEAFF. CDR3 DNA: TGTGCCAGCAGTTGGGGCATGAACACTGAAGCTTTCTTT.

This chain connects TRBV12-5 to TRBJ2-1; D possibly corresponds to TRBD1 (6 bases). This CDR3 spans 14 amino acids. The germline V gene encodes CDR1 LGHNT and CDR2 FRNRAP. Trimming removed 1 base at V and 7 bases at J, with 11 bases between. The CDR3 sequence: CASGLAPTGNEQFF. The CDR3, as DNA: TGTGCTAGTGGTTTGGCCCCCACAGGGAATGAGCAGTTCTTC.

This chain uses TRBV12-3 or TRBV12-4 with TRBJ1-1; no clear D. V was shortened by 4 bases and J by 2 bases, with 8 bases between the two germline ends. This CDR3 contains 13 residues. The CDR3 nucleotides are TGTGCCAGCAGTTATCACATAAACACTGAAGCTTTCTTT. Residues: CASSYHINTEAFF.

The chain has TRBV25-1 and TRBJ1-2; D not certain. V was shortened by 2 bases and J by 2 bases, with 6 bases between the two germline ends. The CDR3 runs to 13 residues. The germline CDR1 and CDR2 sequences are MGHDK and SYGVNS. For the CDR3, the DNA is TGTGCCAGCAGTGAAGGGCTAAACTATGGCTACACCTTC. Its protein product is CASSEGLNYGYTF.

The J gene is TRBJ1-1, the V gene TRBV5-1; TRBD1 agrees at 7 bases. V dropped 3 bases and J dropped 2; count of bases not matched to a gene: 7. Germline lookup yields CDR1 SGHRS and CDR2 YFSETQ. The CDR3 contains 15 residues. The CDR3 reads CASSSEGQLNTEAFF. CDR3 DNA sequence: TGCGCCAGCAGCTCAGAGGGACAGCTAAACACTGAAGCTTTCTTT.

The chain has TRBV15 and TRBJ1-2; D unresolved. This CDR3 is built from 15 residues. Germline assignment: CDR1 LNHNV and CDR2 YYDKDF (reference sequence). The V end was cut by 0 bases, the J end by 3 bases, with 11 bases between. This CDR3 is CATSRDKAEDYGYTF. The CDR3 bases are TGTGCCACCAGCAGAGATAAGGCGGAGGACTATGGCTACACCTTC.

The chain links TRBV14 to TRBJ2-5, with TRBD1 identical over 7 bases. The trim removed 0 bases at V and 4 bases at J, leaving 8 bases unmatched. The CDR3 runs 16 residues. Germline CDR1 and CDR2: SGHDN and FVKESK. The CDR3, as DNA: TGTGCCAGCAGCCAAGACAGGGGGACAGTTGGAGAGACCCAGTACTTC. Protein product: CASSQDRGTVGETQYF.

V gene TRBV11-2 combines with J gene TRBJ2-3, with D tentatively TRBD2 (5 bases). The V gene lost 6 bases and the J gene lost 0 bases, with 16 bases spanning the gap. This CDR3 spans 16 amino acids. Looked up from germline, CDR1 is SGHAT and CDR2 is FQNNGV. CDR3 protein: CASRFHISVSTDTQYF. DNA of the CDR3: TGTGCCAGCAGATTTCATATTAGCGTAAGCACAGATACGCAGTATTTT.